The next 30 T cell receptor beta chains were all read from a single sample in a study of PD-1 blockade in classical Hodgkin lymphoma (dated by TCRdb to the early 2020s). According to the study, the label for this sample's time point signals: cycle 2 day 1 (C2D1) of nivolumab. Relapse after autologous stem cell transplantation had occurred in all trial patients, and cohorts A, B and C were distinguished by prior brentuximab vedotin exposure. Preparation of the library involved the immunoSEQ multiplex PCR assay. TCRdb holds this immuneACCESS table with in-frame rearrangements only. Some clones are missing; in checked studies, unresolved V genes explain under half, and the rest has no known cause. The sample includes about 94,000 clones, with roughly nine tenths observed a single time. About 10% of the sample belongs to the ten largest clones. The material sequenced was peripheral blood mononuclear cells (PBMCs), taken before the second cycle of nivolumab. The receptors here all came from a human donor with classical Hodgkin lymphoma.

The chain joins TRBV27 to TRBJ2-7; 7 positions agree with TRBD1. CDR3 length: 14 residues. The germline V gene encodes CDR1 MNHEY and CDR2 SMNVEV (reference sequence). V was clipped by 5 bases and J by 2 bases; unmatched bases: 6. CDR3 in DNA: TGTGCCAGCAGTCCCGGACAGGCTACCTACGAGCAGTACTTC. Protein: CASSPGQATYEQYF.

The rearrangement joins TRBV5-1 to TRBJ2-7; weak D call: TRBD1 (6 bases). CDR3 size: 14 residues. V was cut by 0 bases and J by 7 bases, with 14 bases left in between. CDR1 is SGHRS and CDR2 is YFSETQ in the germline V gene. The DNA of the CDR3 is TGCGCCAGCAGCTTGGAATGGGGGCCAGGGGAGCAGTACTTC. This codes for CASSLEWGPGEQYF.

This rearrangement joins TRBV10-3 to TRBJ2-1; no clear D. Trimming took off 8 bases at V and 0 bases at J, with 8 bases between the two ends. The CDR3 runs 13 residues. Germline-derived CDR1 and CDR2 are ENHRY and SYGVKD. CDR3 residues: CAIGRISYNEQFF. The CDR3 DNA follows: TGTGCCATCGGGCGGATCTCCTACAATGAGCAGTTCTTC.

The rearrangement uses TRBV5-1 and TRBJ2-7, with D possibly being TRBD1 (6 bases). Per germline, CDR1 SGHRS and CDR2 YFSETQ. The CDR3 consists of 15 residues. Trimming pared 1 base from V and 3 bases from J, leaving 14 bases between. The CDR3 DNA is TGCGCCAGCAGCTTGTATATAGGGGGAGACTACGAGCAGTACTTC. It encodes CASSLYIGGDYEQYF.

The chain is built from TRBV6-5 and TRBJ2-3, with D maybe TRBD2 (5 bases). The V and J ends lost 2 bases and 3 bases respectively, with 9 bases between them. From germline, CDR1 is MNHEY and CDR2 SVGAGI. This CDR3 has 14 residues. The CDR3 region is CASSYGLRTDTQYF. In DNA, the CDR3 is TGTGCCAGCAGTTACGGACTCCGGACAGATACGCAGTATTTT.

The chain combines TRBV2 with TRBJ2-2; D unclear. Germline CDR1 is SNHLY and CDR2 is FYNNEI. This CDR3 region has 13 residues. V lost 6 bases and J lost 6, with 11 bases in between. The CDR3 nucleotides read TGTGCCAGCAGGGTTGCGAGCCCCGGGGAGCTGTTTTTT. Amino acids: CASRVASPGELFF. Full variable domain (remainder filled in from reference TRBV2 and TRBJ2-2): EPEVTQTPSHQVTQMGQEVILRCVPISNHLYFYWYRQILGQKVEFLVSFYNNEISEKSEIFDDQFSVERPDGSNFTLKIRSTKLEDSAMYFCASRVASPGELFFGEGSRLTVL.

In this sample, this clone turned up once. The chain joins TRBV28 to TRBJ2-3, with unresolved D. The ends were cut back, 5 bases at V and 8 bases at J, with 8 bases in the middle. The germline CDR1 and CDR2 sequences are MDHEN and SYDVKM. The CDR3 extends over 11 amino acids. The chain's CDR3 is CASSQIRTQYF. The CDR3 nucleotides are TGTGCCAGCAGTCAGATCCGTACGCAGTATTTT.

V gene TRBV2 combines with J gene TRBJ2-3; unclear D gene. Germline V gives CDR1 SNHLY, CDR2 FYNNEI. CDR3 length: 14 amino acids. V lost 4 bases and J lost 7, with 15 bases in between. The CDR3, as DNA: TGTGCCAGCAGTGCTAACGCCGTAGGGTATACGCAGTATTTT. It encodes CASSANAVGYTQYF.

The CDR3 DNA follows: TGTGCCAGTAGTCCTTGGACCAACCTGGACACAGATACGCAGTATTTT. Amino acid sequence: CASSPWTNLDTDTQYF. V gene TRBV19 combines with J gene TRBJ2-3; D remains unclear. Germline loops: CDR1 LNHDA, CDR2 SQIVND (reference sequence). The CDR3 is made up of 16 amino acids. The V and J ends lost 5 bases and 2 bases respectively, with 17 bases between them. Drawing the rest from reference TRBV19 and TRBJ2-3, the complete variable domain is DGGITQSPKYLFRKEGQNVTLSCEQNLNHDAMYWYRQDPGQGLRLIYYSQIVNDFQKGDIAEGYSVSREKKESFPLTVTSAQKNPTAFYLCASSPWTNLDTDTQYFGPGTRLTVL.

This clone was detected a few times. This chain links TRBV2 with TRBJ1-2; 7 bases agree with TRBD1. V trimming: 1 base; J trimming: 7 bases; junction bases outside the gene matches: 3. The CDR3 sequence is 13 residues long. Germline CDR1 and CDR2: SNHLY and FYNNEI. The chain's CDR3 is CASSEGQGGGYTF. The CDR3 DNA sequence: TGTGCCAGCAGTGAAGGACAGGGCGGTGGCTACACCTTC.

V usage is TRBV5-1 and J usage is TRBJ1-1, with a possible D match to TRBD1 (5 bases). The CDR3 extends over 13 amino acids. Trimming shortened V by 0 bases and J by 4 bases, and 7 bases separated the two germline ends. Per germline, CDR1 SGHRS and CDR2 YFSETQ. The CDR3 region is CASSLGQLTEAFF. CDR3 nucleotides: TGCGCCAGCAGCTTGGGACAGCTCACTGAAGCTTTCTTT. Variable domain in full (rest from reference TRBV5-1 and TRBJ1-1): KAGVTQTPRYLIKTRGQQVTLSCSPISGHRSVSWYQQTPGQGLQFLFEYFSETQRNKGNFPGRFSGRQFSNSRSEMNVSTLELGDSALYLCASSLGQLTEAFFGQGTRLTVV.

This rearrangement joins TRBV18 to TRBJ1-3; 8 positions match TRBD1. V lost 3 bases and J lost 0; bases outside the gene matches: 13. In germline, CDR1 is KGHSH, CDR2 LQKENI. The CDR3 length is 19 residues. The CDR3 bases are TGTGCCAGCTCACCCCGGGACAGGAAACGCGGAGGCTCTGGAAACACCATATATTTT. It specifies CASSPRDRKRGGSGNTIYF.

V and J are TRBV4-1 and TRBJ2-3; 8 positions match TRBD1. This CDR3 region has 14 residues. The V gene end was trimmed by 5 bases and the J gene end by 4 bases; junction bases not matched to a gene: 5. CDR1 is MGHRA and CDR2 is YSYEKL in the germline V gene. CDR3 sequence: CASSFRTGPDTQYF. The CDR3 bases are TGCGCCAGCAGCTTCCGGACAGGGCCAGATACGCAGTATTTT.

The rearrangement uses TRBV19 and TRBJ2-1; D is unresolved. The germline gives CDR1 LNHDA, CDR2 SQIVND (reference sequence). The CDR3 consists of 15 residues. Trimming took 3 bases from V and 4 from J, leaving 13 bases between them. The DNA of the CDR3 is TGTGCCAGTAGTATGGGTAGAGGTAGGTACAATGAGCAGTTCTTC. Protein sequence: CASSMGRGRYNEQFF.

The chain joins TRBV13 to TRBJ2-5; tentatively, D is TRBD1 or TRBD2 (5 bases each). The J call may be incorrect, as the DNA end agrees better with TRBJ2-7. This CDR3 spans 12 amino acids. The germline gives CDR1 PRHDT, CDR2 FYEKMQ (reference sequence). The DNA for the CDR3 is TGTGCCAGCAGCTCGGGGCCCTACGAGCAGTACTTC. This sequence encodes CASSSGPYEQYF.

This chain connects TRBV9 to TRBJ2-2; the D is unclear. Germline V gives CDR1 SGDLS, CDR2 YYNGEE. CDR3 length: 13 amino acids. V was shortened by 7 bases and J by 0 bases, with 7 bases between the two germline ends. DNA of the CDR3: TGTGCCAGCGCGGACGCGAACACCGGGGAGCTGTTTTTT. It translates to CASADANTGELFF.

Written as DNA, the CDR3 is TGTGCCAGCAGCTTATTCCAGGGGGGAAGTAATGAAAAACTGTTTTTT. Translation gives CASSLFQGGSNEKLFF. The rearrangement joins TRBV7-8 to TRBJ1-4; 7 bases map to TRBD1. Germline values: CDR1 SGHVS, CDR2 FQNEAQ. Unmatched junction bases numbered 7, after V lost 2 bases and J lost 4 bases. This CDR3 region has 16 residues.

The chain couples TRBV27 to TRBJ2-3; no clear D gene. The CDR3 contains 10 residues. The germline V gene has CDR1 MNHEY and CDR2 SMNVEV (reference sequence). Trimming shortened V by 9 bases and J by 9 bases, and 10 bases separated the two germline ends. CDR3 region: CASQHRTQYF. The CDR3 bases are TGTGCCAGTCAACACCGGACGCAGTATTTT.

This clone was seen only once. This chain links TRBV10-3 with TRBJ2-7, with 9 bases aligning to TRBD2. Germline trimming cut 0 bases from V and 0 bases from J; bases unmatched to any gene: 9. Germline V gene data show CDR1 as ENHRY and CDR2 as SYGVKD. This CDR3 spans 18 amino acids. The CDR3 loop reads CAISESLAGLVTSYEQYF. The CDR3 DNA reads TGTGCCATCAGTGAGTCTCTAGCGGGACTAGTCACCTCCTACGAGCAGTACTTC.

Comment on this clone: Other DNA sequences within the sample encode an identical CDR3. The V call is TRBV6-1, the J call TRBJ1-1; D uncertain. Between the trimmed V and J ends, which lost 6 bases and 4 bases, there was a span of 12 bases. The CDR3 sequence is 13 residues long. CDR1 and CDR2 from the germline V gene are MNHNS and SASEGT. The CDR3 loop reads CASRGERATEAFF. The CDR3 DNA reads TGTGCCAGCAGGGGTGAGCGGGCCACTGAAGCTTTCTTT.

The genes are TRBV19 and TRBJ2-7; tentative D call: TRBD2 (6 bases). CDR3 length: 15 residues. V was trimmed by 3 bases and J by 7 bases, leaving 19 bases between them. Germline CDR1 reads LNHDA; CDR2 reads SQIVND (reference sequence). This CDR3 reads CASSMERTTRWEQYF. CDR3 in DNA: TGTGCCAGTAGTATGGAGAGGACTACCAGGTGGGAGCAGTACTTC.

The chain carries TRBV5-1 and TRBJ2-7, with TRBD2 identical over 8 bases. The junction had 9 bases not matched to a gene; V was cut back by 0 bases and J by 4 bases. The CDR3 is 16 residues long. Looked up from germline, CDR1 is SGHRS and CDR2 is YFSETQ. The CDR3 DNA reads TGCGCCAGCAGCTTGGTTAGCGGGAAGCCCGGTTACGAGCAGTACTTC. Amino acid sequence: CASSLVSGKPGYEQYF.

The chain has TRBV9 and TRBJ2-2; 9 bases are a match to TRBD1. The CDR3 has 14 amino acids. V lost 5 bases and J lost 7; bases outside the gene matches: 6. Germline loops: CDR1 SGDLS, CDR2 YYNGEE. CDR3 DNA sequence: TGTGCCAGCAGTATACAGGGGGCCGGCGGGGAGCTGTTTTTT. This codes for CASSIQGAGGELFF.

V is TRBV10-2 and J is TRBJ2-7, with 10 bases identical to TRBD2. V gave up 5 bases and J gave up 6 bases; unmatched junction bases: 4. Per germline, CDR1 WSHSY and CDR2 SAAADI. This CDR3 spans 13 amino acids. The CDR3 here is CASSFQREGEQYF. The CDR3 DNA reads TGCGCCAGCAGTTTTCAGCGGGAGGGCGAGCAGTACTTC.

V gene TRBV5-4 combines with J gene TRBJ1-3; no reliable D call. Trimming left V 1 base short and J 0 bases short, with 11 bases between. The CDR3 totals 16 residues. Germline CDR1 reads SGHNT; CDR2 reads YYREEE (reference sequence). The CDR3 bases are TGTGCCAGCAGCTTGCAAGCAGGCCACTCTGGAAACACCATATATTTT. Its translation: CASSLQAGHSGNTIYF.

This chain connects TRBV19 to TRBJ1-5, with D uncertain. The V and J ends lost 1 base and 2 bases respectively, with 12 bases between them. In germline, CDR1 is LNHDA, CDR2 SQIVND (reference sequence). The CDR3 extends over 16 amino acids. CDR3 amino acids: CASSIGRFGGNQPQHF. The CDR3 DNA reads TGTGCCAGTAGTATAGGACGTTTTGGAGGCAATCAGCCCCAGCATTTT.

This clone was seen a handful of times. The CDR3 spells CSVPGRGAGELFF. The CDR3 coding sequence is TGCAGCGTCCCGGGTCGGGGTGCCGGGGAGCTGTTTTTT. The chain combines TRBV29-1 with TRBJ2-2, with a possible D match to TRBD2 (5 bases). The V end was cut by 6 bases, the J end by 6 bases, with 14 bases between. Germline V gives CDR1 SQVTM, CDR2 ANQGSEA. CDR3 length equals 13 residues.

The genes are TRBV18 and TRBJ2-7, with D perhaps TRBD2 (5 bases). CDR3 length equals 15 residues. V lost 5 bases and J 2 bases, leaving 16 bases between the germline ends. Looked up from germline, CDR1 is KGHSH and CDR2 is LQKENI. The CDR3 loop reads CASSVTWTGTYEQYF. CDR3 DNA sequence: TGTGCCAGCTCAGTTACTTGGACCGGGACCTACGAGCAGTACTTC.

The chain couples TRBV6-5 to TRBJ1-6; no reliable D call. The CDR3 spans 16 residues. Trimming cost V 6 bases and J 8 bases, with 20 bases left between them. Germline-derived CDR1 and CDR2 are MNHEY and SVGAGI. In DNA, the CDR3 is TGTGCCAGCAGGTACCTTGGGCGTTCCGGAGATTCACCCCTCCACTTT. It is translated as CASRYLGRSGDSPLHF.

Points on this clone: Other DNA sequences in this sample translate to the same CDR3. This chain links TRBV19 with TRBJ2-7, with unresolved D. Trimming left V 1 base short and J 4 bases short, with 2 bases between. The CDR3 spans 11 residues. The germline V gene has CDR1 LNHDA and CDR2 SQIVND (reference sequence). The CDR3: CASSIGYEQYF. In DNA form, the CDR3 reads TGTGCCAGTAGTATAGGATACGAGCAGTACTTC.